Listed below are T cell receptor beta chains from one sample, sequenced in a study of T cell responses to AZD1222 COVID-19 vaccine. Some clones are missing from TCRdb's copy, which holds only in-frame ones; the method was immunoSEQ multiplex PCR. The table lists fewer than 150,000 clones, about 80% of them singletons. Here the sequenced sample was peripheral blood, taken on day 0 of AZD1222 vaccination. These receptor sequences come from an adult in good health. The conserved cysteine and the conserved F or W are not part of the CDR3 here. Each record gives: V gene, D gene, J gene, CDR3 protein. D genes are given only for firm matches.

TRBV6-1	NA	TRBJ2-5	ASSDRAETQY
TRBV2	NA	TRBJ1-5	ASRLSNQPQH
TRBV28	NA	TRBJ2-3	ASSLNPGGGTDTQY
TRBV18	NA	TRBJ2-5	ASSPLEGETQY
TRBV30	TRBD1	TRBJ2-3	AWSARTGPDTDTQY
TRBV5-1	NA	TRBJ1-1	ASRETGNTEAF
TRBV5-6	NA	TRBJ1-2	ASSLRQGANYGYT
TRBV11-3	NA	TRBJ2-3	ASSLEAGWTDTQY
TRBV7-2	NA	TRBJ1-6	ASSLDRGFSPLH
TRBV19	TRBD1	TRBJ1-1	ASSITGTVNTEAF
TRBV4-1	TRBD1	TRBJ1-4	ASSQVTITGANEKLF
TRBV5-1	TRBD2	TRBJ2-1	ASSPPTSGGSYNEQF
TRBV30	NA	TRBJ1-4	AWSVRNRVNEKLF
TRBV5-1	NA	TRBJ2-3	ASSLAGFTDTQY
TRBV28	NA	TRBJ1-1	ASSFPVGGGYRTEAF
TRBV5-5	NA	TRBJ1-5	ASSLGGEQPQH
TRBV28	NA	TRBJ2-2	ASSLPSSPGELF
TRBV6-5	NA	TRBJ1-6	ASSPTGFYSPLH
TRBV11-1	NA	TRBJ1-1	ASSYQGLTEAF
TRBV3-1/TRBV3-2	NA	TRBJ2-7	ASSPLNGESHYEQY
TRBV28	NA	TRBJ1-2	ASTPTGGYGYT
TRBV5-4	NA	TRBJ2-7	ASSRGTLSSYEQY
TRBV5-1	TRBD1	TRBJ2-7	ASSPLGQDYEQY
TRBV9	TRBD1	TRBJ1-6	ASSVEGQGGSPLH
TRBV5-1	NA	TRBJ2-4	ASSLEKNIQY
TRBV28	TRBD1	TRBJ1-1	ASRGQEIFTEAF
TRBV9	NA	TRBJ1-1	ASSGRNLGNTEAF
TRBV5-5	TRBD2	TRBJ2-7	ASNSRGAYEQY
TRBV5-1	NA	TRBJ2-5	ASSLVGTTQETQY
TRBV6-5	NA	TRBJ1-5	ASSYSPYSNQPQH
TRBV3-1/TRBV3-2	TRBD1	TRBJ1-2	ASSHSTGGARGYT
TRBV6-5	NA	TRBJ2-6	ASSPPGSGANVLT
TRBV5-6	TRBD1	TRBJ1-2	ASSLGQGMNYGYT